A selection of T cell receptor beta chains follows, all from one sample in a study of shared clonotypes between healthy human individuals. Assay: immunoSEQ multiplex PCR; the TCRdb copy retains only in-frame clones and omits some. The table has roughly 2.2 million clones, approximately 95% seen once. The sample consisted of naive CD4+ T cells from PBMCs. All receptors derive from a man between 18 and 29 years old in good health. Some clones in this sample may be carry-over from other donors' samples. The CDR3 runs from the conserved cysteine through the conserved F or W. The order of the fields is J gene, V gene, D gene, clone size, CDR3 DNA, CDR3 protein. A D gene is named only where the DNA matches it firmly. Only part of the rows carry a size: once, few, many, or a class if the clone is expanded.

>TRBJ1-5|TRBV7-9|NA|NA
TGTGCCAGCAGCTTCTCTGTCAGTAGGCAGCCCCAGCATTTT
CASSFSVSRQPQHF
>TRBJ1-2|TRBV5-1|NA|NA
TGCGCCAGCAGCTTTTTGGCGGACAGAGACTATGGCTACACCTTC
CASSFLADRDYGYTF
>TRBJ1-2|TRBV19|NA|few
TGTGCCAGTAGTCCAGGGAGGTACAGTGGCTACACCTTC
CASSPGRYSGYTF
>TRBJ2-3|TRBV9|NA|NA
TGTGCCAGCAGCGTAGCGGGAACTAGCACAGATACGCAGTATTTT
CASSVAGTSTDTQYF
>TRBJ2-1|TRBV11-2|NA|NA
TGTGCCAGCAGCCCGTATTGGAGCGATACATACAATGAGCAGTTCTTC
CASSPYWSDTYNEQFF
>TRBJ2-3|TRBV6-6|NA|NA
TGTGCCAGCAGTTATTGGACACATCGAGACACAGATACGCAGTATTTT
CASSYWTHRDTDTQYF
>TRBJ2-1|TRBV7-8|NA|NA
TGTGCCAGCAGCAGGGACACGGGGGGCTCCTACAATGAGCAGTTCTTC
CASSRDTGGSYNEQFF
>TRBJ2-5|TRBV7-8|NA|NA
TGTGCCAGCTGTGAAAAGGGGTACCAAGAGACCCAGTACTTC
CASCEKGYQETQYF
>TRBJ1-5|TRBV27|NA|NA
TGTGCCAGCGCCTCGGACAGAGATCAGCCCCAGCATTTT
CASASDRDQPQHF
>TRBJ1-1|TRBV29-1|NA|NA
TGCAGCGCTGGTAACACTGAAGCTTTCTTT
CSAGNTEAFF
>TRBJ2-1|TRBV10-2|TRBD2|NA
TGCGCCAGCACCGAACTAGCGGGAGGCCCGAGGAATGAGCAGTTCTTC
CASTELAGGPRNEQFF
>TRBJ2-1|TRBV7-3|TRBD2|NA
TGTGCCAGCAGCTTATCAAACCCGGGACTAGCGGGGTTCAATGAGCAGTTCTTC
CASSLSNPGLAGFNEQFF
>TRBJ2-7|TRBV6-6|TRBD1|NA
TGTGCCAGCAGGTCCCCCCGGGACAGTAACTACGAGCAGTACTTC
CASRSPRDSNYEQYF
>TRBJ2-1|TRBV5-1|NA|NA
TGCGCCAGCAGCGGACGAATATCCTACAATGAGCAGTTCTTC
CASSGRISYNEQFF
>TRBJ1-5|TRBV28|NA|NA
TGTGCCAGCAGTCTGGGGCGCCGAGGCAATCAGCCCCAGCATTTT
CASSLGRRGNQPQHF
>TRBJ2-3|TRBV7-2|TRBD2|NA
TGTGCCAGCAGCTTAGGTCCTAGCGGGAGATCAGATACGCAGTATTTT
CASSLGPSGRSDTQYF
>TRBJ2-7|TRBV7-9|NA|NA
TGTGCCAGCAGCTCCACCGCCTCCTACGAGCAGTACTTC
CASSSTASYEQYF
>TRBJ1-4|TRBV7-2|NA|NA
TGTGCCAGCAGCTTAGGGGGGCGTTATGAAAAACTGTTTTTT
CASSLGGRYEKLFF
>TRBJ2-4|TRBV4-2|NA|NA
TGTGCCAGCAGCCAAGGAGACAGTAAAAACATTCAGTACTTC
CASSQGDSKNIQYF
>TRBJ1-2|TRBV28|TRBD1|few
TGTGCCAGCAGTCCGGGACAGGGAATAGATGGCTACACCTTC
CASSPGQGIDGYTF
>TRBJ2-7|TRBV4-1|TRBD1|NA
TGCGCCAGCAGCCCCCGGACAGGAGTGGGGTACGAGCAGTACTTC
CASSPRTGVGYEQYF
>TRBJ2-7|TRBV9|NA|NA
TGTGCCAGCAGCGTAGGGCCAGGGTCTGCGTACGAGCAGTACTTC
CASSVGPGSAYEQYF
>TRBJ2-5|TRBV5-1|NA|NA
TGCGCCAGCAAGGGCCAGGGTGTGAGAGAGACCCAGTACTTC
CASKGQGVRETQYF
>TRBJ1-1|TRBV6-5|NA|NA
TGTGCCAGCAGCCCAGACAGCTACACTGAAGCTTTCTTT
CASSPDSYTEAFF
>TRBJ2-1|TRBV7-3|NA|NA
TGTGCCAGCAGCTTAAGGGGTGAATACAATGAGCAGTTCTTC
CASSLRGEYNEQFF
>TRBJ2-7|TRBV7-2|TRBD2|NA
TGTGCCAGCAGCTTAGTGACTAGCGGGAGGAGGAACGAGCAGTACTTC
CASSLVTSGRRNEQYF
>TRBJ2-3|TRBV27|TRBD2|NA
TGTGCCAGCACGGTCGGGAGGGGTTACGGTACGCAGTATTTT
CASTVGRGYGTQYF
>TRBJ2-3|TRBV9|NA|NA
TGTGCCAGCAGCCCCCGGACTTCCGGGGGAGATACGCAGTATTTT
CASSPRTSGGDTQYF
>TRBJ2-7|TRBV10-3|NA|NA
TGTGCCATCAGTGACTCTCGGGTGTCCTACGAGCAGTACTTC
CAISDSRVSYEQYF
>TRBJ2-2|TRBV30|NA|NA
TGTGCCTGGAAACGGGACACTTACACCGGGGAGCTGTTTTTT
CAWKRDTYTGELFF
>TRBJ2-7|TRBV18|TRBD2|NA
TGTGCCAGCTCAAGACTAGCGGGAGCGGGCGAGCAGTACTTC
CASSRLAGAGEQYF
>TRBJ1-3|TRBV6-4|NA|NA
TGTGCCAGCAGCCCAATTATTAGGGCTGCTGGAAACACCATATATTTT
CASSPIIRAAGNTIYF
>TRBJ2-7|TRBV27|NA|NA
TGTGCCAGCGAGGGCTACGAGCAGTACTTC
CASEGYEQYF
>TRBJ1-1|TRBV7-2|NA|NA
TGTGCCAGCAGCTACCAAGGGGTGAACACTGAAGCTTTCTTT
CASSYQGVNTEAFF
>TRBJ2-7|TRBV7-2|TRBD2|NA
TGTGCCAGCAGCTTAGAACGCGGGAGCGAGCAGTACTTC
CASSLERGSEQYF
>TRBJ1-1|TRBV30|NA|NA
TGTGCCTGGAAACGGGGGGCTCCTGAAGCTTTCTTT
CAWKRGAPEAFF
>TRBJ1-1|TRBV7-3|NA|NA
TGTGCCAGCAGTCCTGCGGGGAACACTGAAGCTTTCTTT
CASSPAGNTEAFF
>TRBJ2-3|TRBV6-1|NA|NA
TGTGCCAGCAGTGAAAAAGGGGCCGCTAGCACAGATACGCAGTATTTT
CASSEKGAASTDTQYF
>TRBJ1-1|TRBV15|NA|NA
TGTGCCACCAGCAGAGACCGGTGGGGATACACTGAAGCTTTCTTT
CATSRDRWGYTEAFF
>TRBJ1-5|TRBV4-1|NA|NA
TGCGCCAGCAGCCCTACGCCAGCAGGGGACTCCGCCAAATTTAGCAATCAGCCCCAGCATTTT
CASSPTPAGDSAKFSNQPQHF
>TRBJ2-5|TRBV7-9|TRBD1|NA
TGTGCCAGCAGCTTCTGGGGACAGGGGCGAGAGACCCAGTACTTC
CASSFWGQGRETQYF
>TRBJ2-3|TRBV9|NA|NA
TGTGCCAGCAGCGCGGACGGCGGCCCGGGCACAGATACGCAGTATTTT
CASSADGGPGTDTQYF
>TRBJ1-4|TRBV7-9|NA|NA
TGTGCCAGCAGCGTTCCGCGGGGGCGGGGAAATGAAAAACTGTTTTTT
CASSVPRGRGNEKLFF
>TRBJ1-1|TRBV9|NA|NA
TGTGCCAGCAGCTCTAATTTGAACACTGAAGCTTTCTTT
CASSSNLNTEAFF
>TRBJ2-3|TRBV9|NA|NA
TGTGCCAGCGGGTTGGAGTCGGGCACAGATACGCAGTATTTT
CASGLESGTDTQYF
>TRBJ2-7|TRBV11-2|NA|NA
TGTGCCAGCAGCCCAGGGAGAATACTTTCCTACGAGCAGTACTTC
CASSPGRILSYEQYF
>TRBJ2-5|TRBV5-1|TRBD1|NA
TGCGCCAGCAGCTTGAAGAGTTCAGGGGGTTATGAGACCCAGTACTTC
CASSLKSSGGYETQYF
>TRBJ2-5|TRBV6-6|NA|NA
TGTGCCAGCAGAGCTGATGGGCAAGAGACCCAGTACTTC
CASRADGQETQYF
>TRBJ2-1|TRBV27|NA|NA
TGTGCCAGCACTTCGGGGTGGGAGCAGTTCTTC
CASTSGWEQFF
>TRBJ1-1|TRBV18|NA|NA
TGTGCCAGCTCACCGTTGACAGCCACTGAAGCTTTCTTT
CASSPLTATEAFF
>TRBJ2-7|TRBV18|TRBD2|NA
TGTGCCAGCTCACGGGGACTAGCGGGAGACCACGAGCAGTACTTC
CASSRGLAGDHEQYF
>TRBJ2-7|TRBV7-9|NA|NA
TGTGCCAGCAGCTTAGCGCGTGGGGGGATGGGCTACGAGCAGTACTTC
CASSLARGGMGYEQYF
>TRBJ2-1|TRBV7-2|TRBD2|once
TGTGCCAGCAGCCCTCTAGCGGGAGGGCCAGGTGAGCAGTTCTTC
CASSPLAGGPGEQFF
>TRBJ1-4|TRBV15|NA|NA
TGTGCCACCAGCGGCGACAGGCGCCGTCGGGAAAAACTGTTTTTT
CATSGDRRRREKLFF
>TRBJ1-1|TRBV29-1|NA|NA
TGCAGCGTCGCCAATAGTAATGAAGCTTTCTTT
CSVANSNEAFF
>TRBJ1-5|TRBV6-1|NA|NA
TGTGCCAGCAGTGAAGCGCTTCCGGTCATAGGTCAGCCCCAGCATTTT
CASSEALPVIGQPQHF